This T cell receptor (beta chain) was documented in a study of blood T cell repertoires in COVID-19. Study summary: Nucleic acid was either cDNA or gDNA, and it came from T cells, B-cell-depleted T cells, or PBMCs.

CDR3 length: 14 residues. Trimming pared 4 bases from V and 0 bases from J, leaving 7 bases between. Germline lookup yields CDR1 MDHEN and CDR2 SYDVKM. One Seattle source followed patients from active infection through their disease course. The table came from immunoSEQ multiplex PCR; TCRdb's copy has only in-frame clones and leaves some out. The sample lists roughly 68,000 clones; about 90% were seen once. Sample: peripheral blood. The chain has TRBV28 and TRBJ1-3; D is ambiguous. The clonotype comes from a man in his fifties with COVID-19, enrolled during active disease. Here the CDR3 DNA reads TGTGCCAGCAGTTCGAGGAACTCTGGAAACACCATATATTTT. Amino acids: CASSSRNSGNTIYF.